Here is one T cell receptor (beta chain) with its context. Antigen unknown. Data came from immunoSEQ multiplex PCR; TCRdb stores just in-frame clones and leaves some out. The sample records around 36,000 clones, around 70% being singletons. V lost 3 bases to trimming and J lost 2 bases, with 12 bases between them. The CDR3 spans 14 residues. The germline V gene encodes CDR1 SGHNT and CDR2 YYREEE (reference sequence). Antigen-specific CD4+ T cells were first expanded with viral peptide pools by the ViraFEST assay and only then sequenced. A roughly 10-day culture period preceded the isolation of CD4+ T cells. Negative nucleocapsid antibody tests before and after vaccination confirmed no previous SARS-CoV-2 infection. On both days 3 and 7, half of the culture medium was replaced with IL-2 medium. The source of the sample is a study of vaccination effects on CD4 cells after COVID-19.

The chain links TRBV5-4 to TRBJ2-7; D is perhaps TRBD1 (5 bases). The sequencing here drew on CD4+ T cells from PBMCs cultured with SARS-CoV-2 spike peptides, taken before COVID-19 vaccination. The receptor's source is a human donor who received a COVID-19 vaccine. CDR3 in amino acids: CASSYRGGPYEQYF. CDR3 bases: TGTGCCAGCAGCTATAGGGGTGGTCCCTACGAGCAGTACTTC.